The 5 T cell receptor beta chains presented below share a single source sample, sequenced in a study of blood T cell repertoires in COVID-19. Here immunoSEQ multiplex PCR was the method, and the copy in TCRdb shows in-frame clones only, minus some. This sample has about 380,000 clones, with 88% found just once. Input material: PBMCs or T cells enriched from blood (not recorded which). Source of these receptors: a young woman who had recovered from COVID-19.

The rearrangement uses TRBV6-2 or TRBV6-3 and TRBJ1-2; perhaps TRBD1 as D (6 bases). Per the germline V gene, CDR1 is MNHEY and CDR2 is SVGEGT. V dropped 5 bases and J dropped 2 bases, with 9 bases sitting between them. The CDR3 loop spans 13 amino acids. The CDR3 DNA follows: TGTGCCAGCAGTCGGACAGAAAACTATGGCTACACCTTC. It specifies CASSRTENYGYTF.

The gene calls are TRBV5-1 and TRBJ2-1; 13 nucleotides match TRBD2. CDR1 SGHRS and CDR2 YFSETQ come from the germline V gene. The CDR3 has 16 amino acids. The junction had 6 bases not matched to a gene; V was cut back by 3 bases and J by 6 bases. The CDR3 coding sequence is TGCGCCAGCAGCTCAAGGACTAGCGGGGGAGGCAATGAGCAGTTCTTC. This encodes CASSSRTSGGGNEQFF.

V and J are TRBV28 and TRBJ1-2; TRBD1 is a possible D gene (5 bases). Trimming pared 5 bases from V and 2 bases from J, leaving 15 bases between. Germline assignment: CDR1 MDHEN and CDR2 SYDVKM. This CDR3 is built from 15 residues. CDR3 in amino acids: CASSPVDRFNYGYTF. The CDR3, as DNA: TGTGCCAGCAGTCCCGTAGACAGATTCAACTATGGCTACACCTTC.

This rearrangement joins TRBV2 to TRBJ2-1; no firm D call. The germline V and J ends were trimmed by 3 bases and 13 bases, with 10 bases remaining between them. This CDR3 contains 11 residues. The germline gives CDR1 SNHLY, CDR2 FYNNEI. DNA of the CDR3: TGTGCCAGCAGTGATGGCACAATACAGTTCTTC. Encoded protein: CASSDGTIQFF. Looking up the rest from reference TRBV2 and TRBJ2-1 gives the full variable domain: EPEVTQTPSHQVTQMGQEVILRCVPISNHLYFYWYRQILGQKVEFLVSFYNNEISEKSEIFDDQFSVERPDGSNFTLKIRSTKLEDSAMYFCASSDGTIQFFGPGTRLTVL.

The rearrangement joins TRBV10-3 to TRBJ2-1, with 7 bases that match TRBD1. The germline CDR1 and CDR2 sequences are ENHRY and SYGVKD. Trimming removed 0 bases from V and 4 bases from J; junction bases left unmatched: 3. The CDR3 is made up of 15 amino acids. As DNA, the CDR3 is TGTGCCATCAGTGAGTCGACAGGGCATTACAATGAGCAGTTCTTC. The encoded protein is CAISESTGHYNEQFF.